Below, 15 T cell receptor beta chains from the same sample are listed, as sequenced in a study of T cells in Graves' hyperthyroidism and ophthalmopathy (dated by TCRdb to the late 2010s). The library was obtained by multiplex PCR. The sequencer was an Illumina HiSeq 2000. Amplification of TCR beta CDR3 regions was carried out from RNA transcripts. A first-round RT-PCR of the TCR CDR3 used the HTBI primer set with the Qiagen OneStep RT-PCR kit. TCRdb reprocessing: public reads trimmed at Q25 with fastp, clones called with MiXCR, in-frame beta chains kept. Each CDR3 protein appears once, grouped with its most common genes and DNA. The sample table lists over 250,000 distinct CDR3 sequences, roughly 13% of them with a count of one. In total, the top ten clones hold about a third of the sample. The sequenced material came from blood. All receptors derive from a middle-aged woman with Graves' ophthalmopathy.

Here the CDR3 reads CASSGNDGNTEAFF. The CDR3 nucleotides are TGTGCCAGCAGCGGCAACGACGGGAACACTGAAGCTTTCTTT. The rearrangement links TRBV5-4 to TRBJ1-1; D remains ambiguous. Trimming took off 4 bases at V and 1 base at J, with 11 bases between the two ends. The CDR3 is 14 residues long. Germline-derived CDR1 and CDR2 are SGHNT and YYREEE (reference sequence).

This clonotype was seen ten or more times. The chain is built from TRBV28 and TRBJ2-2, with unresolved D. Trimming shortened V by 2 bases and J by 3 bases, and 7 bases separated the two germline ends. The CDR3 has 14 amino acids. From germline, CDR1 is MDHEN and CDR2 SYDVKM. The CDR3 sequence is CASSLPFDTGELFF. The DNA of the CDR3 is TGTGCCAGCAGTTTACCCTTCGACACCGGGGAGCTGTTTTTT.

This clonotype was counted many times. The chain is built from TRBV20-1 and TRBJ2-3, with 9 bases lining up with TRBD1. V lost 2 bases and J lost 3; bases outside the gene matches: 15. CDR1 is DFQATT and CDR2 is SNEGSKA in the germline V gene (reference sequence). CDR3 size: 18 residues. CDR3 loop: CSARTVPGQGWGTDTQYF. CDR3 nucleotide sequence: TGCAGTGCTAGAACTGTCCCGGGACAGGGTTGGGGGACAGATACGCAGTATTTT.

This clonotype occurred many times. V is TRBV11-2 and J is TRBJ1-6, with D uncertain. From germline, CDR1 is SGHAT and CDR2 FQNNGV. Trimming left V 1 base short and J 4 bases short, with 2 bases between. The CDR3 spans 13 residues. CDR3 sequence reads: CASSLGYNSPLHF. The CDR3 DNA sequence: TGTGCCAGCAGCTTAGGATATAATTCACCCCTCCACTTT.

This clonotype occurred many times. CDR3 nucleotides: TGCAGTGCTCCTAGATCTGGGGGTTCGCACACTGAAGCTTTCTTT. Translation: CSAPRSGGSHTEAFF. The J gene is TRBJ1-1, the V gene TRBV20-1, with a tentative D call TRBD1 (5 bases). The CDR3 extends over 15 amino acids. Trimming took off 5 bases at V and 3 bases at J, with 19 bases between the two ends. The germline gives CDR1 DFQATT, CDR2 SNEGSKA (reference sequence).

This clonotype was counted a few times. V usage is TRBV7-2 and J usage is TRBJ2-7, with D uncertain. This CDR3 has 13 residues. Germline CDR1 and CDR2: SGHTA and FQGNSA. Trimming stripped 5 bases from V and 3 bases from J, with 11 bases between. The chain's CDR3 is CASSPWTSYEQYF. The CDR3 DNA reads TGTGCCAGCAGCCCCTGGACCAGCTACGAGCAGTACTTC.

The chain has TRBV5-1 and TRBJ2-1; TRBD2 matches at 16 bases. The CDR3 covers 20 residues. Per germline, CDR1 SGHRS and CDR2 YFSETQ. J gave up 4 bases and V 0 bases, and 10 bases lay outside the gene matches. CDR3 amino acids: CASSLALGTSGGAAYNEQFF. CDR3 nucleotides: TGCGCCAGCAGCTTGGCACTCGGGACTAGCGGGGGGGCGGCATACAATGAGCAGTTCTTC.

The rearrangement links TRBV5-1 to TRBJ1-2; 9 bases map to TRBD1. This CDR3 contains 15 residues. Per germline, CDR1 SGHRS and CDR2 YFSETQ. V lost 4 bases, J lost 0 bases, and 4 bases stayed unmatched. CDR3 nucleotides: TGCGCCAGCAGCCCCGGGACAGGGTCTAACTATGGCTACACCTTC. Translating gives CASSPGTGSNYGYTF.

This chain connects TRBV7-9 to TRBJ2-4, with D perhaps given as TRBD1 or TRBD2 (5 bases each). The germline V gene has CDR1 SEHNR and CDR2 FQNEAQ (reference sequence). There are 21 residues in the CDR3. V was cut by 4 bases and J by 0 bases, with 28 bases left in between. CDR3 loop: CASSYVRGGSQENLAKNIQYF. CDR3 bases: TGTGCCAGCAGCTATGTTCGGGGCGGATCGCAGGAAAATTTAGCCAAAAACATTCAGTACTTC.

The chain recombines TRBV4-2 with TRBJ1-2; D might be TRBD1 (6 bases). Trimming removed 4 bases from V and 2 bases from J, with 14 bases in between. The CDR3 runs to 15 residues. Germline CDR1 is LGHNA and CDR2 is YNFKEQ. CDR3 nucleotide sequence: TGTGCCAGCAGCCTCAGGGGCGGCCCGAACTATGGCTACACCTTC. Translated, it gives CASSLRGGPNYGYTF.

This clonotype has ten or more counts. The genes are TRBV5-8 and TRBJ2-5; perhaps TRBD2 as D (6 bases). The CDR3 covers 12 residues. The germline gives CDR1 SGHTS, CDR2 YDEGEE. The germline V and J ends were trimmed by 4 bases and 8 bases, with 12 bases remaining between them. CDR3 coding DNA: TGTGCCAGCAGCCAGACTAGTGCAACCCAGTACTTC. Encoded protein: CASSQTSATQYF.

Concerning this clonotype itself: Just one base apart from a much larger clone, this may be a read error. The CDR3 loop is CASKIIGDSYNPPLHF. The CDR3 nucleotides are TGTGCCAGCAAGATTATAGGGGACAGCTATAATCCACCCCTCCACTTT. J is TRBJ1-6 and V is TRBV27; 7 bases match TRBD1. This CDR3 has 16 amino acids. The germline CDR1 and CDR2 sequences are MNHEY and SMNVEV (reference sequence).

This clonotype was recorded many times. The chain links TRBV30 to TRBJ1-2, with D possibly matching TRBD1 (6 bases). Trimming shortened V by 5 bases and J by 2 bases, and 15 bases separated the two germline ends. Germline values: CDR1 GTSNPN, CDR2 SVGIG (reference sequence). The CDR3 runs to 14 residues. The CDR3 is CAWGTRTENYGYTF. The DNA of the CDR3 is TGTGCCTGGGGGACTCGGACAGAAAACTATGGCTACACCTTC. Drawing the rest from reference TRBV30 and TRBJ1-2, the complete variable domain is SQTIHQWPATLVQPVGSPLSLECTVEGTSNPNLYWYRQAAGRGLQLLFYSVGIGQISSEVPQNLSASRPQDRQFILSSKKLLLSDSGFYLCAWGTRTENYGYTFGSGTRLTVV.

This clonotype was counted at least ten times. V gene TRBV20-1 combines with J gene TRBJ2-7; possible D gene TRBD1, 5 bases. In germline, CDR1 is DFQATT, CDR2 SNEGSKA (reference sequence). The V and J ends lost 0 bases and 4 bases respectively, with 10 bases between them. The CDR3 runs 13 residues. The DNA for the CDR3 is TGCAGTGCTAGAGATCAGACAGAGTACGAGCAGTACTTC. This codes for CSARDQTEYEQYF.

The V call is TRBV4-1, the J call TRBJ2-2; D is uncertain. The CDR3 is made up of 15 amino acids. Germline V gene sequence: CDR1 MGHRA, CDR2 YSYEKL. Trimming pared 0 bases from V and 2 bases from J, leaving 7 bases between. CDR3 nucleotides: TGCGCCAGCAGCCAAGAAGGCCCTAACACCGGGGAGCTGTTTTTT. This sequence encodes CASSQEGPNTGELFF.